The 29 T cell receptor beta chains presented below share a single source sample, sequenced in a study of cytomegalovirus exposure and HLA in healthy donors. Vbeta (60) and Jbeta (13) primers were used in the PCR. Measured with immunoSEQ multiplex PCR; TCRdb has only the in-frame clones, and not every one. The repertoire has approximately 150,000 clones, approximately 85% of them found once; the top ten carry 0.45% to 0.6%. Sequencing was carried out using PBMCs. The receptor source for this set is a woman aged 40 to 55 in good health and CMV-seronegative.

V gene TRBV6-1 combines with J gene TRBJ1-2; D gene unclear. Germline CDR1 and CDR2: MNHNS and SASEGT. Trimming shortened V by 8 bases and J by 4 bases, and 5 bases separated the two germline ends. CDR3 length equals 10 residues. DNA of the CDR3: TGTGCCAGCGGAGCCTATGGCTACACCTTC. Translated: CASGAYGYTF.

V gene TRBV7-9 combines with J gene TRBJ2-3; D call uncertain. This CDR3 has 15 amino acids. Germline-derived CDR1 and CDR2 are SEHNR and FQNEAQ (reference sequence). V shed 4 bases and J shed 2 bases, with 13 bases lying between them. DNA of the CDR3: TGTGCCAGCAGCTCCCCAGTCATATCCACAGATACGCAGTATTTT. The encoded protein is CASSSPVISTDTQYF.

This chain connects TRBV5-1 to TRBJ1-2, with unresolved D. CDR1 SGHRS and CDR2 YFSETQ come from the germline V gene. V was pared by 2 bases and J by 1 base, with 9 bases between. This CDR3 has 14 residues. The CDR3 DNA sequence: TGCGCCAGCAGCTTACAGTCTTTTAACTATGGCTACACCTTC. It translates to CASSLQSFNYGYTF. Full variable domain (remainder filled in from reference TRBV5-1 and TRBJ1-2): KAGVTQTPRYLIKTRGQQVTLSCSPISGHRSVSWYQQTPGQGLQFLFEYFSETQRNKGNFPGRFSGRQFSNSRSEMNVSTLELGDSALYLCASSLQSFNYGYTFGSGTRLTVV.

This chain links TRBV9 with TRBJ1-2, with unresolved D. Germline assignment: CDR1 SGDLS and CDR2 YYNGEE. V shed 0 bases and J shed 4 bases, with 16 bases lying between them. This CDR3 is 16 amino acids long. CDR3 in amino acids: CASSVDPRRVFYGYTF. DNA of the CDR3: TGTGCCAGCAGCGTAGACCCCCGGCGGGTCTTCTATGGCTACACCTTC.

This chain links TRBV28 with TRBJ2-7; 9 nucleotides agree with TRBD1. The CDR3 runs 14 residues. Germline CDR1 is MDHEN and CDR2 is SYDVKM. V lost 4 bases to trimming and J lost 5 bases; unmatched junction nucleotides: 6. CDR3 nucleotide sequence: TGTGCCAGCAGTTCGGACAGGGGAAGGAACGAGCAGTACTTC. Protein: CASSSDRGRNEQYF. The variable domain in full, completed from reference TRBV28 and TRBJ2-7, reads DVKVTQSSRYLVKRTGEKVFLECVQDMDHENMFWYRQDPGLGLRLIYFSYDVKMKEKGDIPEGYSVSREKKERFSLILESASTNQTSMYLCASSSDRGRNEQYFGPGTRLTVT.

This chain joins TRBV28 and TRBJ1-5; TRBD1 matches at 9 bases. The J segment lost 4 bases and the V segment lost 7 bases, leaving 8 bases of the junction unmatched. Germline values: CDR1 MDHEN, CDR2 SYDVKM. The CDR3 is 15 amino acids. CDR3 in amino acids: CASNQGTGRNQPQHF. The CDR3, as DNA: TGTGCCAGCAACCAAGGGACAGGGAGAAATCAGCCCCAGCATTTT. Filled out from reference TRBV28 and TRBJ1-5, the complete variable domain reads DVKVTQSSRYLVKRTGEKVFLECVQDMDHENMFWYRQDPGLGLRLIYFSYDVKMKEKGDIPEGYSVSREKKERFSLILESASTNQTSMYLCASNQGTGRNQPQHFGDGTRLSIL.

The chain is built from TRBV7-9 and TRBJ1-1; D is undetermined. CDR3 length equals 13 residues. The V and J ends lost 1 base and 0 bases respectively, with 3 bases between them. The V gene's germline CDR1 is SEHNR and CDR2 FQNEAQ (reference sequence). The CDR3 nucleotides read TGTGCCAGCAGCTTAGACATGAACACTGAAGCTTTCTTT. Translating gives CASSLDMNTEAFF. Together with reference TRBV7-9 and TRBJ1-1, the CDR3 gives the full variable domain: DTGVSQNPRHKITKRGQNVTFRCDPISEHNRLYWYRQTLGQGPEFLTYFQNEAQLEKSRLLSDRFSAERPKGSFSTLEIQRTEQGDSAMYLCASSLDMNTEAFFGQGTRLTVV.

The J gene is TRBJ2-2, the V gene TRBV5-1; 7 bases line up with TRBD1. CDR3 size: 15 residues. V shed 2 bases, J shed 6 bases, and the junction held 7 bases outside the gene matches. Germline V CDR1 and CDR2: SGHRS, YFSETQ. CDR3 DNA: TGCGCCAGCAGCTTTAATCGACAGGGCTCCGGGGAGCTGTTTTTT. Protein: CASSFNRQGSGELFF.

The chain has TRBV30 and TRBJ1-2; 7 nucleotides line up with TRBD1. Germline V gene sequence: CDR1 GTSNPN, CDR2 SVGIG (reference sequence). Trimming took 0 bases from V and 4 from J; bases not matched to a gene: 5. The CDR3 has 14 residues. CDR3 in amino acids: CAWSVARGAYGYTF. CDR3 DNA: TGTGCCTGGAGTGTCGCCAGGGGGGCCTATGGCTACACCTTC.

This clone appeared a single time. The V call is TRBV6-5, the J call TRBJ2-7, with TRBD2 matching over 7 bases. The ends lost 0 bases at V and 5 bases at J; junction bases unmatched: 4. This CDR3 is 14 amino acids long. CDR1 MNHEY and CDR2 SVGAGI come from the germline V gene. The CDR3 DNA is TGTGCCAGCAGTTACTCCCGGGGGGACGACGAGCAGTACTTC. Encoded protein: CASSYSRGDDEQYF.

The chain employs TRBV5-1 and TRBJ1-1; tentative D call: TRBD1 (5 bases). The V and J ends lost 0 bases and 4 bases respectively, with 10 bases between them. The CDR3 is 14 residues long. In germline, CDR1 is SGHRS, CDR2 YFSETQ. The CDR3 here is CASSLDPDSTEAFF. The DNA of the CDR3 is TGCGCCAGCAGCTTGGACCCAGACAGCACTGAAGCTTTCTTT.

This clone has more than one count but fewer than ten. CDR3 coding DNA: TGTGCCAGCAGTTTATCGACGCGGGGGAATCAGCCCCAGCATTTT. This codes for CASSLSTRGNQPQHF. This sequence joins TRBV27 and TRBJ1-5; a weak D match, TRBD1 (5 bases). V gave up 0 bases and J gave up 4 bases, with 10 bases separating them. Germline-derived CDR1 and CDR2 are MNHEY and SMNVEV (reference sequence). This CDR3 spans 15 amino acids.

The chain recombines TRBV29-1 with TRBJ2-3; perhaps TRBD2 as D (6 bases). The CDR3 has 14 amino acids. Looked up from germline, CDR1 is SQVTM and CDR2 is ANQGSEA. With 4 bases removed from V and 1 base from J, the gap between germline ends came to 12 bases. The CDR3 loop reads CSVAQGGGTDTQYF. Written as DNA, the CDR3 is TGCAGCGTTGCGCAGGGAGGCGGCACAGATACGCAGTATTTT.

The chain joins TRBV5-8 to TRBJ2-5, with D perhaps TRBD2 (5 bases). The CDR3 sequence is 14 residues long. V was shortened by 4 bases and J by 5 bases, with 15 bases between the two germline ends. CDR1 is SGHTS and CDR2 is YDEGEE in the germline V gene. CDR3 region: CASSRYTRKETQYF. The CDR3 bases are TGTGCCAGCAGCCGATATACTAGGAAGGAGACCCAGTACTTC.

The CDR3 here is CASSQAGQAHNSPLHF. DNA of the CDR3: TGCGCCAGCAGCCAGGCCGGACAGGCTCATAATTCACCCCTCCACTTT. V usage is TRBV4-1 and J usage is TRBJ1-6, with 7 bases matching TRBD1. This CDR3 comprises 16 residues. CDR1 and CDR2 from the germline V gene are MGHRA and YSYEKL. V was pared by 3 bases and J by 5 bases, with 7 bases of the junction left unmatched.

The chain is built from TRBV2 and TRBJ2-7; TRBD2 matches at 13 bases. The trim removed 3 bases at V and 2 bases at J, leaving 1 base unmatched. Germline assignment: CDR1 SNHLY and CDR2 FYNNEI. The CDR3 length is 15 residues. The CDR3 nucleotides read TGTGCCAGCAGTGAGGGGACTAGCGGGACCTACGAGCAGTACTTC. Translating gives CASSEGTSGTYEQYF.

The chain links TRBV10-2 to TRBJ2-1; 10 bases are a match to TRBD2. After removal of 7 bases from V and 4 bases from J, the junction contained 7 bases not matched to a gene. There are 15 residues in the CDR3. Per the germline V gene, CDR1 is WSHSY and CDR2 is SAAADI. The DNA for the CDR3 is TGCGCCAGCATGGGGCTAGCGGGGGCATACAATGAGCAGTTCTTC. Its protein product is CASMGLAGAYNEQFF.

The chain couples TRBV5-4 to TRBJ1-4; no clear D gene. CDR1 SGHNT and CDR2 YYREEE come from the germline V gene (reference sequence). Trimming took off 4 bases at V and 8 bases at J, with 3 bases between the two ends. This CDR3 spans 10 amino acids. CDR3 sequence reads: CASSAEKLFF. The DNA for the CDR3 is TGTGCCAGCAGCGCGGAAAAACTGTTTTTT.

This chain links TRBV6-5 with TRBJ2-1, with unresolved D. V lost 2 bases and J lost 5, with 7 bases in between. The CDR3 totals 13 residues. CDR1 and CDR2 from the germline V gene are MNHEY and SVGAGI. As DNA, the CDR3 is TGTGCCAGCAGTTACCTAGTACACAATGAGCAGTTCTTC. Amino acid sequence: CASSYLVHNEQFF.

The chain employs TRBV10-3 and TRBJ2-6, with 7 bases lining up with TRBD1. Germline trimming cut 3 bases from V and 1 base from J; bases unmatched to any gene: 6. Germline CDR1 is ENHRY and CDR2 is SYGVKD. The CDR3 has 17 residues. CDR3 DNA sequence: TGTGCCATCAGTGAATTAGGGGGCCTATCTGGGGCCAACGTCCTGACTTTC. Translation gives CAISELGGLSGANVLTF.

The chain couples TRBV11-2 to TRBJ2-5; the match to TRBD2 covers 12 bases. CDR3 length: 16 amino acids. CDR1 SGHAT and CDR2 FQNNGV come from the germline V gene. V was pared by 2 bases and J by 4 bases, with 5 bases of the junction left unmatched. The CDR3 nucleotides read TGTGCCAGCAGCTTATGGGCTAGCGGGAGGGGAGAGACCCAGTACTTC. Translating it yields CASSLWASGRGETQYF.

J is TRBJ2-5 and V is TRBV13, with 8 bases lining up with TRBD1. CDR3 size: 15 residues. With V trimmed by 10 bases and J by 5 bases, 15 bases remained unmatched. Germline loops: CDR1 PRHDT, CDR2 FYEKMQ (reference sequence). The CDR3 region has the DNA TGTGCCACCAGTACGTTACAGGGGGTGCGGGAGACCCAGTACTTC. It specifies CATSTLQGVRETQYF.

The chain recombines TRBV28 with TRBJ2-7; possible D gene TRBD2, 6 bases. CDR3 length: 12 amino acids. Germline V CDR1 and CDR2: MDHEN, SYDVKM. V shed 8 bases and J shed 4 bases, with 12 bases lying between them. Here the CDR3 reads CASGGLLYEQYF. The CDR3 DNA sequence: TGTGCCAGCGGGGGACTGCTATACGAGCAGTACTTC.

The gene calls are TRBV7-6 and TRBJ2-2; 9 nucleotides align to TRBD1. The CDR3 is 16 residues long. From germline, CDR1 is SGHVS and CDR2 FNYEAQ. Losses at the gene ends were 3 bases for V and 5 bases for J; bases not matched to a gene: 7. CDR3 region: CASSFAPGQGTGELFF. The CDR3 DNA follows: TGTGCCAGCAGCTTCGCTCCGGGACAGGGTACCGGGGAGCTGTTTTTT.

The chain carries TRBV30 and TRBJ1-1; D uncertain. This CDR3 has 11 amino acids. The germline gives CDR1 GTSNPN, CDR2 SVGIG (reference sequence). The V end lost 0 bases, the J end lost 10 bases, and 9 bases lay between the germline ends. The CDR3 is CAWSVGEGAFF. DNA of the CDR3: TGTGCCTGGAGTGTAGGCGAGGGAGCTTTCTTT.

Written as DNA, the CDR3 is TGTGCCAGCAAATCCGACAGGGGGCTTTGGGAGCAGTTCTTC. It encodes CASKSDRGLWEQFF. This chain connects TRBV5-4 to TRBJ2-1; 10 nucleotides line up with TRBD1. With V trimmed by 6 bases and J by 10 bases, 10 bases remained unmatched. Germline V gene lookup returns CDR1 SGHNT and CDR2 YYREEE (reference sequence). The CDR3 contains 14 residues.

The chain recombines TRBV27 with TRBJ2-2, with 14 nucleotides matching TRBD2. Germline CDR1 reads MNHEY; CDR2 reads SMNVEV (reference sequence). V was clipped by 6 bases and J by 6 bases; unmatched bases: 3. The CDR3 extends over 15 amino acids. CDR3 amino acids: CASRPGLAGAGELFF. CDR3 in DNA: TGTGCCAGCAGACCGGGACTAGCGGGAGCCGGGGAGCTGTTTTTT.

The chain links TRBV6-6 to TRBJ2-3, with 9 bases that match TRBD2. The junction had 14 bases not matched to a gene; V was cut back by 6 bases and J by 7 bases. Germline assignment: CDR1 MNHNY and CDR2 SVGAGI (reference sequence). This CDR3 has 16 residues. The CDR3 reads CASRDTGLAGGNTQYF. In DNA, the CDR3 is TGTGCCAGCAGGGACACGGGACTAGCCGGGGGAAATACGCAGTATTTT.

This clone was observed once. This chain links TRBV5-5 with TRBJ1-1; possibly TRBD1 for D (5 bases). In germline, CDR1 is SGHKS, CDR2 YYEKEE (reference sequence). The ends were cut back, 0 bases at V and 1 base at J, with 16 bases in the middle. This CDR3 has 17 residues. For the CDR3, the DNA is TGTGCCAGCAGCTTGGATCGGCAGGGTTTGGCGAACACTGAAGCTTTCTTT. Translation: CASSLDRQGLANTEAFF.